This T cell receptor (beta chain) was captured by sequencing in a study of T cell responses to AZD1222 COVID-19 vaccine. As regards this clone: As yet, its antigen is unknown.

This CDR3 comprises 16 residues. V shed 5 bases and J 4 bases; nucleotides not matched to a gene: 8. CDR1 and CDR2 (germline): SGHTA, FQGNSA. Study-wide results and caveats: With dominance at 160-218 and 743-854, vaccine-associated CD4 TCRs spanned spike.

Clones were read by immunoSEQ multiplex PCR, and TCRdb kept only the in-frame ones, dropping some. The repertoire holds some 86,000 clones, roughly 90% seen once, with 6.9% in the top ten. This chain links TRBV7-2 with TRBJ2-5; 12 bases are shared with TRBD2. The clonotype was recovered from an adult who received the AZD1222 COVID-19 vaccine. Sequences were derived from peripheral blood, sampled 28 days after the second AZD1222 dose. CDR3 amino acids: CASSPNQLAGGETQYF. CDR3 bases: TGTGCCAGCAGCCCTAACCAACTAGCGGGAGGAGAGACCCAGTACTTC.